This T cell receptor (beta chain) comes out of a study of OX40 agonist ivuxolimab in advanced cancers. Study information: Ivuxolimab, which patients received intravenously every 2 weeks, was dosed at 0.01 to 10 mg/kg.

Whole-study results and caveats: Expanded clones belonging to CD8+ T cells outnumbered, on average, those of CD4+. At 0.1 to 3.0 mg/kg and by week 6, CD4+ and CD8+ T cells in the blood had expanded clonally.

Sequencing used immunoSEQ multiplex PCR; TCRdb keeps in-frame clones, though not all of them. This table has about 21,000 clones, about 83% appearing once. The germline gives CDR1 MDHEN, CDR2 SYDVKM. Trimming removed 5 bases at V and 7 bases at J, with 8 bases between. The CDR3 totals 11 residues. About this clone itself: Antigen: not known.

V usage is TRBV28 and J usage is TRBJ1-1; unclear D gene. Specimen: CD4+ or CD8+ T cells sorted from blood, collected in a trial of the OX40 agonist ivuxolimab. This receptor was identified in an adult with an advanced solid tumor such as melanoma, head and neck, liver or kidney cancer. Here the CDR3 reads CASSPGIEAFF. For the CDR3, the DNA is TGTGCCAGCAGTCCAGGTATTGAAGCTTTCTTT.